Sequencing of this T cell receptor (beta chain) was carried out in a study of cytomegalovirus exposure and HLA in healthy donors. Overall study context: From some 180 million T cells, an earlier analysis saw roughly 120 million unique TCR beta sequences. General study points: Reports described diagnosis of cytomegalovirus status by the classifier as highly specific and sensitive. HLA restriction was apparent for most CMV-associated TCR beta chains in a later analysis. Generally TCR sequences proved uncommon, though certain public TCRs appeared in numerous donors.

This CDR3 is 17 amino acids long. Germline lookup yields CDR1 MGHRA and CDR2 YSYEKL. With 3 bases clipped from V and 4 bases from J, the junction kept 9 bases outside the gene matches. Concerning this clone: The antigen is undetermined.

PCR amplification relied on 60 Vbeta primers (plus 13 Jbeta primers). Sequenced by immunoSEQ multiplex PCR; TCRdb stores in-frame clones only, minus some. This sample has under 300,000 clones, with about 80% found just once. The source material was PBMCs. The receptor was derived from an older woman in good health and CMV-seropositive. J is TRBJ2-1 and V is TRBV4-1, with TRBD2 matching 10 bases. CDR3 coding DNA: TGCGCCAGCAGCCAGGGTCTACTAGCGGGATCATACAATGAGCAGTTCTTC. Translating gives CASSQGLLAGSYNEQFF.